This record concerns one T cell receptor (beta chain) sequence. The antigen is not known. Because the CDR3's place on the DNA is in doubt, the DNA is left out and the CDR3 is given as listed by TCRdb. Looked up from germline, CDR1 is LNHDA and CDR2 is SQIVND (reference sequence). The CDR3 sequence runs 17 residues, both termini included. This record comes from a study of cytomegalovirus exposure and HLA in healthy donors. Study conclusions and caveats: Per a later analysis, HLA-associated TCR beta chains showed more clonal expansion than other, equally common TCR beta chains. The authors reported that TCR beta sequences could predict HLA-A and HLA-B alleles. These predictions were accurate for most subjects in the first cohort.

The primer mix had 60 Vbeta and 13 Jbeta primers. As originally analysed: Later, an analysis found roughly 80 million unique TCR beta chains, and approximately 10 million of these were shared. Generated by immunoSEQ multiplex PCR, the TCRdb table keeps only in-frame clones and is missing some. V and J calls and clone size are as listed in that table; D and trimming were resolved from the DNA. The sample records around 100,000 clones, 76% being singletons. The sample was PBMCs. This TCR came from a man in his forties or fifties in good health and CMV-seronegative. The chain couples TRBV19 to TRBJ1-2; TRBD1 is taken as the D call from the table, unchecked against the DNA. The CDR3 spells CASSPVGQGSSNYGHTF.